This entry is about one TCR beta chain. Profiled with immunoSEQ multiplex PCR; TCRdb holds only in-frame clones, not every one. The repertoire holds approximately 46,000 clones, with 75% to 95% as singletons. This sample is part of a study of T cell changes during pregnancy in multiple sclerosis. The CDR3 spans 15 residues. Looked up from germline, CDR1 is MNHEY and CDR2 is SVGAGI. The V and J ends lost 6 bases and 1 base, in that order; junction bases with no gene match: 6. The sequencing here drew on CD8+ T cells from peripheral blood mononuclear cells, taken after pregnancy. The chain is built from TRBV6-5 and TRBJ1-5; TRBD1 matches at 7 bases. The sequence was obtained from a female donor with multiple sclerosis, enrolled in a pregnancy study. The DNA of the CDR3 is TGTGCCAGCAGCCGAGACAGGGAAAGCAATCAGCCCCAGCATTTT. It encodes CASSRDRESNQPQHF.